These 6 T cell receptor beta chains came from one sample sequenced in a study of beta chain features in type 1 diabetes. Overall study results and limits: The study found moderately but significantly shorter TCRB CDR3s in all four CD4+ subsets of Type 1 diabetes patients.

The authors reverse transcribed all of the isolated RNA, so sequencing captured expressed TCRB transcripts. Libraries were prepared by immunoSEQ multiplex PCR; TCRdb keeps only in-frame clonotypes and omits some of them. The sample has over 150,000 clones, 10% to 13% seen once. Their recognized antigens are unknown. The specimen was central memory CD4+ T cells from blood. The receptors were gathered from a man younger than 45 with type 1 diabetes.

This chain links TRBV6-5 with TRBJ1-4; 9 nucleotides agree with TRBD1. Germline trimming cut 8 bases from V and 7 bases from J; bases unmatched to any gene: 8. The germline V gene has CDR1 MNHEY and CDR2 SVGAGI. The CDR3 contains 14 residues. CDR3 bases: TGTGCCAGCGTGACCGGACAGGGGCCTGAAAAACTGTTTTTT. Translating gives CASVTGQGPEKLFF.

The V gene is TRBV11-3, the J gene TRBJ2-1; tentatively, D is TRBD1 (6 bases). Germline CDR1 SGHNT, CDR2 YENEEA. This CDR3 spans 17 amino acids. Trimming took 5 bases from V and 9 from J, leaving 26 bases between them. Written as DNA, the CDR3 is TGTGCCAGCAGCGCAGGGGAGACGGCTTTGGGATTGAGTGAGCAGTTCTTC. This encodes CASSAGETALGLSEQFF.

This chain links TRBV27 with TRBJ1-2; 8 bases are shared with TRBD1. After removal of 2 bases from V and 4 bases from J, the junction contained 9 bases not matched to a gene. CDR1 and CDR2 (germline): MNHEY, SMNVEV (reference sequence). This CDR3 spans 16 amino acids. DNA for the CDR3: TGTGCCAGCAGTTTAAACGTCCAGGGGGCTAGCTATGGCTACACCTTC. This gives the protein CASSLNVQGASYGYTF.

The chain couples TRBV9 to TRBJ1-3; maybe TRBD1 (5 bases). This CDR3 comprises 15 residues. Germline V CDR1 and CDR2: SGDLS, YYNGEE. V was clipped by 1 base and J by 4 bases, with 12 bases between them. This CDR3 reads CASSVNPGGGNTIYF. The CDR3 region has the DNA TGTGCCAGCAGCGTAAACCCCGGGGGGGGAAACACCATATATTTT.

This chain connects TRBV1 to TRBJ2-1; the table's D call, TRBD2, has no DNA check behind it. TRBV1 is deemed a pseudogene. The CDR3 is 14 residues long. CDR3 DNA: TGCACCAGCAGAAGCGTTAGCTCCTACAATGAGCAGTTCTTC. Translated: CTSRSVSSYNEQFF.

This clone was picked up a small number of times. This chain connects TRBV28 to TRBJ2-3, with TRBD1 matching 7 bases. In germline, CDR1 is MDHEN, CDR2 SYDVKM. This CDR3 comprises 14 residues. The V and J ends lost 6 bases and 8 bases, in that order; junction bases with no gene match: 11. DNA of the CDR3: TGTGCCAGCAGCCCCCCGACAGGGTGGGCTACGCAGTATTTT. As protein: CASSPPTGWATQYF. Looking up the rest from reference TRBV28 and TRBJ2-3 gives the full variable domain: DVKVTQSSRYLVKRTGEKVFLECVQDMDHENMFWYRQDPGLGLRLIYFSYDVKMKEKGDIPEGYSVSREKKERFSLILESASTNQTSMYLCASSPPTGWATQYFGPGTRLTVL.